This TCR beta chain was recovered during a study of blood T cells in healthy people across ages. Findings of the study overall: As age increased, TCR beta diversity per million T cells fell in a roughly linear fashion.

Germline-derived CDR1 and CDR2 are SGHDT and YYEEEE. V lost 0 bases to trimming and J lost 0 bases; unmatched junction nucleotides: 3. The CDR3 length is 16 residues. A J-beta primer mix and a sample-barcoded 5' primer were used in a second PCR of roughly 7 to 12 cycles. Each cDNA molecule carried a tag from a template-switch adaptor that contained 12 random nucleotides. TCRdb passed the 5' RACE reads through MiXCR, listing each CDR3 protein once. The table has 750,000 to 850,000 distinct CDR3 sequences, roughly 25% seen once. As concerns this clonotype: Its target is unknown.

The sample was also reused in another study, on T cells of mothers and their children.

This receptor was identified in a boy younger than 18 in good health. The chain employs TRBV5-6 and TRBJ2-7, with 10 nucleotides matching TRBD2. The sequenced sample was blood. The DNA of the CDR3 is TGTGCCAGCAGCTTGGGACTAGCGGGTCCCTCCTACGAGCAGTACTTC. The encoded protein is CASSLGLAGPSYEQYF. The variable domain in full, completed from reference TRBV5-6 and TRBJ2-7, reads DAGVTQSPTHLIKTRGQQVTLRCSPKSGHDTVSWYQQALGQGPQFIFQYYEEEERQRGNFPDRFSGHQFPNYSSELNVNALLLGDSALYLCASSLGLAGPSYEQYFGPGTRLTVT.